This T cell receptor (beta chain) appears in the sequencing data of a study of shared clonotypes between healthy human individuals (TCRdb year 2020). About the study as a whole: Three men and two women, aged 18 to 49 years, made up the cohort. The study deeply sequenced blood TCR repertoires of several healthy adults to estimate repertoire size and the extent of clonotype sharing between individuals. Between about 0.94 and 8.9 billion PBMCs per donor were obtained by leukapheresis. Per donor, three plates each were used for CD4 naive and CD4 memory, two for CD8 naive, and one for CD8 memory. Libraries were prepared and TCR repertoires were sequenced by different laboratories using diverse techniques, in order to increase sequencing depth and limit assay-specific biases. Overall results and qualifications from the work: Sampling was restricted to blood, and TCR repertoires in tissue are likely to differ from TCR repertoires in blood. Sharing across a handful of donors was observed for approximately 4.6% of naive CD4, about 3.2% of naive CD8, over 2% of memory CD4, and around 0.42% of memory CD8 clonotypes. Even with the large sequencing depth, rarefaction of the sorted-subset datasets indicated that sequencing was incomplete. Clonotypes shared by all four sorted-subset donors showed higher generation probabilities than non-shared clonotypes. The small number of donors limited the genetic and exposure-history diversity represented. Pairwise subsampling indicated that sequencing depth was expected to affect the degree of clonotype sharing among donors. Naive subsets generally had larger estimated clonotype richness than memory subsets did.

Based on the germline V gene, the CDR1 and CDR2 sequences are SGHTS and YDEGEE. The CDR3 measures 19 amino acids from cysteine to phenylalanine. The DNA shown is the 57-base CDR3, in frame from base 1. For this chain, trimming is 3 bases at the V end and 2 bases at the J end, and the number of junction bases without a gene match is 8. Using the deep immunoSEQ assay, multiplex PCR amplified TCR CDR3 regions from genomic DNA. Extracted genomic DNA from each cell subset was spread evenly across all wells of several immunoSEQ 96-well plates, with each plate serving as a replicate. For sorted subsets, around 200 ng genomic DNA, equal to 25,000 to 35,000 T cell genomes, was loaded into each replicate PCR. The purified libraries were quantified using a Qubit 3.0 fluorometer, sized with a Bioanalyzer 2100, and then quantified again using the KAPA Library Quantification kit. Each immunoSEQ 96-well plate was sequenced on its own single-read 150-cycle Illumina NextSeq 550 flow cell. The study's own analysis went as follows. Because the immunoSEQ output held only junctional sequences and lacked quality scores, the filtering could not match the filtering applied to full-length reads. To assign V/J genes and CDR3, sequences were annotated using PyIR, a Python wrapper for IgBLAST v1.9, with IMGT germline references. Any read was removed if the V/J assignment was weak (E-value above 1e-6), the CDR3 was missing, or the read contained stop codons, out-of-frame junctions, or ambiguous translated residues. V3J clonotypes were defined as sequences sharing the same inferred V gene, J gene, and CDR3 amino acid sequence. The percentage overlap between two repertoires was calculated by dividing the number of shared unique clonotypes by the size of the smaller repertoire. RTK rarefaction, the Chao1 estimator, and Recon v2.1 estimates of unobserved clonotypes were used to assess repertoire richness. OLGA was used to compute generation probabilities for all TCRbeta clonotypes that the gDNA method yielded from a few donors. The table was pulled from immuneACCESS by TCRdb, which kept in-frame rearrangements only. Such tables lose some clones; where checked, under half of the loss comes from unresolved V genes, and the rest has no known cause. Clone size and the V and J calls come from that table; the DNA yielded D and trimming. For this sample the table gives 2,100,000 or so clones, of which roughly 95% were detected only once. The top ten clonotypes cover roughly 0.13% of the sample.

A word on this clone: This clone's antigen is unknown. No clone much larger than this one lies a single base away; base qualities are absent.

The donors were healthy, HIV-negative adults who had no recently reported acute infections or vaccinations. Only Caucasian adults living in Nashville, Tennessee, USA were represented among the donors. Magnetic negative selection was used to enrich CD4+ T cells, after which naive cells were positively selected on CD45RA and the negative fraction became the memory subset. Blood was collected by leukapheresis, and PBMCs were isolated by Ficoll-Histopaque density gradient centrifugation and then cryopreserved in liquid nitrogen vapor phase. Analytical flow cytometry was used to check the purity and quantity of each magnetically sorted T cell population. Genomic DNA was isolated from each sorted fraction and quantified by UV absorbance on a Nanodrop 2000c.

This TCR was sampled from a man aged 18 to 30 in good health. The rearrangement joined TRBV5-8 to TRBJ2-1; TRBD2 matches 16 bases in the middle. The sequencing sample was made of naive CD4+ T cells sorted from blood. The label giving this sample's cell subset or site can be read as: CD45RA+ positively selected. The DNA sequence is TGTGCCAGCAGCTCTGGGGGACTAGCGGGAGGGACGCCCTACAATGAGCAGTTCTTC. This codes for CASSSGGLAGGTPYNEQFF. When the CDR3 is completed using the reference TRBV5-8 and TRBJ2-1 genes on either side, the full variable domain is EAGVTQSPTHLIKTRGQQATLRCSPISGHTSVYWYQQALGLGLQFLLWYDEGEERNRGNFPPRFSGRQFPNYSSELNVNALELEDSALYLCASSSGGLAGGTPYNEQFFGPGTRLTVL.